The present entry profiles one T cell receptor beta chain with its context. Amplified TCR beta CDR3 regions were obtained using RNA transcripts as template. The first-round RT-PCR employed HTBI primers together with the Qiagen OneStep RT-PCR kit. A multiplex PCR was then performed as the second round. TCRdb reprocessed the multiplex PCR reads via MiXCR and lists one record per CDR3 protein. The table records 240,000 or so distinct CDR3 sequences, about 46% of them present only once. The sample belongs to a study of Graves' ophthalmopathy and Graves' hyperthyroidism. Germline V gene lookup returns CDR1 DFQATT and CDR2 SNEGSKA (reference sequence). The CDR3 runs 15 residues. V shed 3 bases, J shed 4 bases, and the junction held 10 bases outside the gene matches.

The sequenced sample consisted of peripheral blood. The TCR sequence derives from an adult man with Graves' ophthalmopathy. This chain links TRBV20-1 with TRBJ1-2, with 8 bases fitting TRBD1. The CDR3 coding sequence is TGCAGTGCTAGTTCTACAGGGGGTATGGCCTATGGCTACACCTTC. This encodes CSASSTGGMAYGYTF.